This T cell receptor beta chain is from a study of cytomegalovirus exposure and HLA in healthy donors. Study-wide results and caveats: The number of N-insertions in an Asian-associated ancestry cluster was reportedly below the approximately 600-donor mean in a later analysis. V- and J-gene trimming of TCR beta was linked (in a later analysis) to a missense DCLRE1C variant. Indistinguishable V segments such as TRBV6-2 and TRBV6-3 were excluded. Previously analyzed data showed that most TCR beta V segments were productive at a frequency of about 87% or about 30%.

V dropped 5 bases and J dropped 4; count of bases not matched to a gene: 5. Germline V gives CDR1 MNHNY, CDR2 SVGAGI (reference sequence). The CDR3 is 14 residues long. As for this clone: Its antigen is currently unknown.

Vbeta (60) and Jbeta (13) primers were used in the PCR. The data were produced by immunoSEQ multiplex PCR, yet TCRdb's version contains in-frame clones alone and is incomplete. This sample has around 210,000 clones, with 78% found just once. This sequence originates from a boy aged 5-17 years in good health and CMV-seronegative. Material for sequencing was PBMCs. The rearrangement links TRBV6-6 to TRBJ1-2; 9 bases map to TRBD1. CDR3 sequence: CASSRDREFYGYTF. The CDR3 DNA reads as TGTGCCAGCAGTCGGGACAGGGAATTCTATGGCTACACCTTC.